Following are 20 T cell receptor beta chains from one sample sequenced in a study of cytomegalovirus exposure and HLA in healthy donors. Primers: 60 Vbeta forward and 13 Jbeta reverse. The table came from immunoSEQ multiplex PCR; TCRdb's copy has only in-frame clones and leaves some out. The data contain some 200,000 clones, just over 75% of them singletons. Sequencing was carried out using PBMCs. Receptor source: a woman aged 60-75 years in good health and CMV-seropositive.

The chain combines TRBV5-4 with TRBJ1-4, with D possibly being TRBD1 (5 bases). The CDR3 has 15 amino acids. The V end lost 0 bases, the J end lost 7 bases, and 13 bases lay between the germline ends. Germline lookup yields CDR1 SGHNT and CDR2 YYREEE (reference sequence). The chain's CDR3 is CASSLGPRESEKLFF. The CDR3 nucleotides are TGTGCCAGCAGCTTGGGTCCCAGGGAAAGTGAAAAACTGTTTTTT.

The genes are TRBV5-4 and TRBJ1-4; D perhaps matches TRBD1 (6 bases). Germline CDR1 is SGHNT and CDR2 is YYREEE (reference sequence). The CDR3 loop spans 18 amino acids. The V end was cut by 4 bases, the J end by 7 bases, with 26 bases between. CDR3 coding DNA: TGTGCCAGCAGCCCGGGGGGGGGCCCGTGGGCAGCGGGTGAAAAACTGTTTTTT. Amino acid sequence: CASSPGGGPWAAGEKLFF.

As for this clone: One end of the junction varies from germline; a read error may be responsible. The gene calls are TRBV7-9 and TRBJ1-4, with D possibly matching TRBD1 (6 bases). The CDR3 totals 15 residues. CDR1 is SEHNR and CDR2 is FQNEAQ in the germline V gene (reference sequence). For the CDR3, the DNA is TGTTCCAGCAGCTTAAGGGGGGGCGAGAATGAAAAACTGTTTTTT. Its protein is CSSSLRGGENEKLFF. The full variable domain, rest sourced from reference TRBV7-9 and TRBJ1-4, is DTGVSQNPRHKITKRGQNVTFRCDPISEHNRLYWYRQTLGQGPEFLTYFQNEAQLEKSRLLSDRFSAERPKGSFSTLEIQRTEQGDSAMYLCSSSLRGGENEKLFFGSGTQLSVL.

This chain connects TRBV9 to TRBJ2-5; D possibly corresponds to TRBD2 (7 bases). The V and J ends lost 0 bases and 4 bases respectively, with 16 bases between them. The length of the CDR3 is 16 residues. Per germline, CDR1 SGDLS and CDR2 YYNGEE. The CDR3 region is CASSVGRGGLGETQYF. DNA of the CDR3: TGTGCCAGCAGCGTAGGGAGGGGGGGCCTCGGAGAGACCCAGTACTTC.

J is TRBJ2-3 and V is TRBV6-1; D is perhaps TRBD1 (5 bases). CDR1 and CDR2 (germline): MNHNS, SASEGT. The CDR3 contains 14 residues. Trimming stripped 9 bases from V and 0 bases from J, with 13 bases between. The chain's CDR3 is CASHRHSSTDTQYF. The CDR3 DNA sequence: TGTGCCAGTCACAGGCATTCTAGCACAGATACGCAGTATTTT.

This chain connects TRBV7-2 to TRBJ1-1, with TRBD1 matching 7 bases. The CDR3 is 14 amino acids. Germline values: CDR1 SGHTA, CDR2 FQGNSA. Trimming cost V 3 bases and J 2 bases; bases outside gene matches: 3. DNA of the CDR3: TGTGCCAGCAGCTTCTGGGACAGAAACACTGAAGCTTTCTTT. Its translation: CASSFWDRNTEAFF. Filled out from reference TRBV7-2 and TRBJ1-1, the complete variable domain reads GAGVSQSPSNKVTEKGKDVELRCDPISGHTALYWYRQSLGQGLEFLIYFQGNSAPDKSGLPSDRFSAERTGGSVSTLTIQRTQQEDSAVYLCASSFWDRNTEAFFGQGTRLTVV.

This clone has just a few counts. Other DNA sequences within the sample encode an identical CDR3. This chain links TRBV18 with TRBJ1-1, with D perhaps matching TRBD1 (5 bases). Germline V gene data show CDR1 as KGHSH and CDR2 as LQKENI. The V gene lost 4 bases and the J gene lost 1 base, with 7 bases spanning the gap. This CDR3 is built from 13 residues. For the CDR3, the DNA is TGTGCCAGCTCACAAGGGGAGAACACTGAAGCTTTCTTT. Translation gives CASSQGENTEAFF.

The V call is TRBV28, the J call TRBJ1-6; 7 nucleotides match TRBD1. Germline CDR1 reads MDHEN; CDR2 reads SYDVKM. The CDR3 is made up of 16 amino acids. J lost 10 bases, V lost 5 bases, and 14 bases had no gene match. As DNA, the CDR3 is TGTGCCAGCAGTCTCATAGGGGGCAACCTACGGTCACCCCTCCACTTT. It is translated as CASSLIGGNLRSPLHF.

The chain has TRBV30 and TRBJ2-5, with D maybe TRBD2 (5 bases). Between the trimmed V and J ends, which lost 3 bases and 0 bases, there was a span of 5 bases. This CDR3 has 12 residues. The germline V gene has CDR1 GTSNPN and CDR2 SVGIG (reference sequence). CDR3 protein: CAWRRDQETQYF. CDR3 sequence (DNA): TGTGCCTGGAGGCGGGACCAAGAGACCCAGTACTTC.

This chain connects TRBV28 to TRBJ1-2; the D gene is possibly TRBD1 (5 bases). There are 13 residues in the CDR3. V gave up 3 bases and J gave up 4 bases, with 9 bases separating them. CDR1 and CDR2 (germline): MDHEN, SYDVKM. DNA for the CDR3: TGTGCCAGCAGTTTGGAGGGACCCTATGGCTACACCTTC. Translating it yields CASSLEGPYGYTF.

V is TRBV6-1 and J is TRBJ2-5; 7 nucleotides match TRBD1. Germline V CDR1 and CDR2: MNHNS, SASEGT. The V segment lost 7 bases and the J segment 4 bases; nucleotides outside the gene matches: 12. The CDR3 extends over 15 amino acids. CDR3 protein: CASTRSGQAGETQYF. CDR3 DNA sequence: TGTGCCAGCACCCGCTCAGGACAGGCGGGAGAGACCCAGTACTTC.

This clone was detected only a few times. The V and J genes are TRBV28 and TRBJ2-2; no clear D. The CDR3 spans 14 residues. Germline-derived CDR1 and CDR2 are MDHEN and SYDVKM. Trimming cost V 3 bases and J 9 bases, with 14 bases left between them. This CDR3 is CASSLHSTVRELFF. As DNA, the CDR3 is TGTGCCAGCAGTTTGCACAGTACCGTCCGGGAGCTGTTTTTT.

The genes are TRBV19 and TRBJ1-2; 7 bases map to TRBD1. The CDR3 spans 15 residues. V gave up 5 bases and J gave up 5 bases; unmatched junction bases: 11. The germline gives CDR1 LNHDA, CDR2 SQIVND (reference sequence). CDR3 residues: CASSHQTGQIYGYTF. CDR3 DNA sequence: TGTGCCAGTAGTCATCAGACAGGGCAGATTTATGGCTACACCTTC.

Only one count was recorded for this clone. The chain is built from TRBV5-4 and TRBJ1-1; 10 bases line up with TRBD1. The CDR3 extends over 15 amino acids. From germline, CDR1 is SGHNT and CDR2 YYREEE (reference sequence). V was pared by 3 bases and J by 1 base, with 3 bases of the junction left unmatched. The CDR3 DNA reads TGTGCCAGCAGCTCCAGACAGGGGGCGAACACTGAAGCTTTCTTT. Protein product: CASSSRQGANTEAFF. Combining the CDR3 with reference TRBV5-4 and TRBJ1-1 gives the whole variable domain ETGVTQSPTHLIKTRGQQVTLRCSSQSGHNTVSWYQQALGQGPQFIFQYYREEENGRGNFPPRFSGLQFPNYSSELNVNALELDDSALYLCASSSRQGANTEAFFGQGTRLTVV.

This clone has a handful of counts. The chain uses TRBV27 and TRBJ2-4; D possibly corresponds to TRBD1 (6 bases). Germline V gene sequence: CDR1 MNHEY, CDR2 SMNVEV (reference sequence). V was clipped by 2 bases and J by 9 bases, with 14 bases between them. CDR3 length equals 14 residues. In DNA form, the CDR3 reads TGTGCCAGCAGTTTAAATGGGCAGGGGCGCATTCAGTACTTC. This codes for CASSLNGQGRIQYF.

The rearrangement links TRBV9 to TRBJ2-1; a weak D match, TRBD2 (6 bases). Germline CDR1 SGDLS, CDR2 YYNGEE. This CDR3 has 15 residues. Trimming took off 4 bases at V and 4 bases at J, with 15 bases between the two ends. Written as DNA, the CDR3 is TGTGCCAGCAGCATACTAACCGGGACTTACAATGAGCAGTTCTTC. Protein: CASSILTGTYNEQFF.

CDR3 loop: CASSQATGQGKRNQPQHF. The CDR3 nucleotides are TGCGCCAGCAGCCAAGCTACGGGACAGGGTAAAAGGAATCAGCCCCAGCATTTT. The chain combines TRBV4-1 with TRBJ1-5, with 9 positions matching TRBD1. Germline V gene sequence: CDR1 MGHRA, CDR2 YSYEKL. The CDR3 sequence is 18 residues long. Trimming at V came to 1 base and at J to 4 bases, leaving 11 bases not matched to a gene.

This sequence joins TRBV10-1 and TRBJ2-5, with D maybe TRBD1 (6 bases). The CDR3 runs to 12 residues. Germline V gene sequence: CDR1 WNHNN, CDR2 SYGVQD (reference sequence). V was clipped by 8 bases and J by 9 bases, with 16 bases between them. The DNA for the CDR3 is TGCGCCAGCGGAGGACAGCCGCGGGCCCAGTACTTC. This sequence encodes CASGGQPRAQYF.

This CDR3 is CASGTGGAYNEQFF. The CDR3 coding sequence is TGTGCCAGCGGGACAGGGGGCGCGTACAATGAGCAGTTCTTC. The V gene is TRBV6-4, the J gene TRBJ2-1; 12 bases map to TRBD1. The CDR3 consists of 14 residues. V lost 8 bases to trimming and J lost 4 bases; unmatched junction nucleotides: 3. Per the germline V gene, CDR1 is MRHNA and CDR2 is SNTAGT.

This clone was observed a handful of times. CDR3: CASSLWAGGNTGELFF. As DNA, the CDR3 is TGTGCCAGCAGTTTATGGGCAGGGGGGAACACCGGGGAGCTGTTTTTT. The chain uses TRBV28 and TRBJ2-2; 7 bases agree with TRBD1. J was trimmed by 1 base and V by 0 bases; bases with no gene match: 2. Germline V gives CDR1 MDHEN, CDR2 SYDVKM. This CDR3 contains 16 residues. Looking up the rest from reference TRBV28 and TRBJ2-2 gives the full variable domain: DVKVTQSSRYLVKRTGEKVFLECVQDMDHENMFWYRQDPGLGLRLIYFSYDVKMKEKGDIPEGYSVSREKKERFSLILESASTNQTSMYLCASSLWAGGNTGELFFGEGSRLTVL.